The 19 T cell receptor beta chains below were found in one sample sequenced in a study of tissue T cells after allogeneic stem cell transplantation. Time point specified: mouse harvest day 14 after allogeneic transplant. Each mouse received 10^7 T-cell-depleted marrow cells plus 10^6 splenic CD5+ T cells by tail vein. The assay was immunoSEQ multiplex PCR, and TCRdb's table has in-frame clones only and misses some. This table holds under 2,000 clones, about 48% found once. Sequenced input: spleen. The receptors derive from a female BALB/c mouse given C57BL/6 T cells with graft-versus-host disease after an allogeneic hematopoietic cell transplant.

In the case of this clone: Gene names follow the mouse nomenclature. The read is 1 residue too short to cover the CDR3 end, so that end is filled in from the germline J gene. This chain joins TRBV26 and TRBJ2-5; D is unclear. CDR3 length: 14 residues. Germline loops: CDR1 KGHPV, CDR2 FQNQEV (reference sequence). Trimming removed 2 bases from V and 0 bases from J, with 6 bases in between. CDR3 region: CASSLGLNQDTQYF. CDR3 DNA, as far as it was read: TGTGCCAGCAGTCTGGGGCTTAACCAAGACACCCAGTAC.

About this clone itself: Gene names and germline refer to mouse. The CDR3 is cut off 1 residue early in the read; its end comes from the germline J gene. This chain connects TRBV13-3 to TRBJ2-2; 7 bases line up with TRBD1. The V gene's germline CDR1 is NNHDY and CDR2 SYVADS. The V gene end was trimmed by 2 bases and the J gene end by 2 bases; junction bases not matched to a gene: 0. The CDR3 is 14 residues long. The CDR3 DNA, read in part, is TGTGCCAGCAGTGAGGGACAGAACACCGGGCAGCTCTAC. Translated: CASSEGQNTGQLY. The complete CDR3 sequence is CASSEGQNTGQLYF. Full variable domain (remainder filled in from reference TRBV13-3 and TRBJ2-2): EAAVTQSPRSKVAVTGGKVTLSCHQTNNHDYMYWYRQDTGHGLRLIHYSYVADSTEKGDIPDGYKASRPSQENFSLILELASLSQTAVYFCASSEGQNTGQLYFGEGSKLTVL.

As for this clone: Mouse gene names apply. The CDR3 end is not reached by the read, which stops 1 residue before it; the germline J gene fills it in. V gene TRBV19 combines with J gene TRBJ1-1; D not certain. CDR1 FNHDT and CDR2 SITEND come from the germline V gene (reference sequence). The CDR3 totals 14 residues. Trimming took off 2 bases at V and 0 bases at J, with 8 bases between the two ends. CDR3 DNA, as far as it was read: TGTGCCAGCAGTATTGGGGTTGCAAACACAGAAGTCTTC. Translating it yields CASSIGVANTEVF. The entire CDR3 is CASSIGVANTEVFF.

On this clone itself: Here the gene names and germline are mouse. The read terminates 1 residue before the CDR3 end, so the remaining end is supplied by the germline J gene. The chain uses TRBV4 and TRBJ2-7, with D perhaps matching TRBD2 (6 bases). The length of the CDR3 is 13 residues. Trimming pared 5 bases from V and 1 base from J, leaving 9 bases between. CDR1 is LGHDT, CDR2 YNNKQL, per germline (reference sequence). The sequenced CDR3 bases are TGTGCCAGCAGCCCTGGGACTTCCTATGAACAGTAC. Translating gives CASSPGTSYEQY. The entire CDR3 reads CASSPGTSYEQYF.

Of note for this clone: Gene names denote mouse genes. The CDR3 goes on 1 residue after the read ends, and that part is filled in from the germline J gene. V and J are TRBV13-1 and TRBJ2-4; D unresolved. V dropped 1 base and J dropped 2 bases, with 8 bases sitting between them. There are 14 residues in the CDR3. CDR1 NSHNY and CDR2 SYGAGN come from the germline V gene. CDR3 protein: CASSDREAQNTLYF. The CDR3 bases that were read are TGTGCCAGCAGTGATCGGGAGGCTCAAAACACCTTGTAC.

This clone is classed as medium-sized (0.01 to 0.1%). Germline and genes here are mouse. The read terminates 1 residue ahead of where the CDR3 ends, so the germline J gene completes it. This chain joins TRBV29 and TRBJ1-2; 8 positions match TRBD1. After removal of 2 bases from V and 4 bases from J, the junction contained 3 bases not matched to a gene. The CDR3 is 14 residues long. Germline V gives CDR1 MSHET, CDR2 SYDVDS. CDR3 region: CASSLGTGGSDYTF. Partial CDR3 DNA: TGTGCTAGCAGTTTAGGGACAGGTGGCTCCGACTACACC.

In this sample, this clone turned up once. One junction end disagrees with the germline gene, perhaps due to a read error. Here the gene names and germline are mouse. Coverage ceases 1 residue before the CDR3 finishes, and the germline J gene fills in the end. The rearrangement uses TRBV13-1 and TRBJ2-4; perhaps TRBD2 as D (6 bases). This CDR3 spans 16 amino acids. The V gene's germline CDR1 is NSHNY and CDR2 SYGAGN. Incomplete CDR3 DNA: TGTGCCACCAGTCATGGGCCCGGGGGGAGTCAAAACACCTTGTAC. Amino acids: CATSHGPGGSQNTLY. The CDR3 in its entirety is CATSHGPGGSQNTLYF.

Comment on this clone: Genes and germline come from the mouse. The observed sequence ends 1 residue before the CDR3 terminus, with the missing tail filled in from the germline J gene. The chain links TRBV16 to TRBJ1-1; D not resolved. CDR1 SGHSA and CDR2 FRNQAP come from the germline V gene. Trimming removed 0 bases at V and 6 bases at J, with 5 bases between. CDR3 length equals 12 residues. The CDR3 sequence: CASSLEGSEVFF. The sequenced part of the CDR3 DNA is TGTGCAAGCAGCTTAGAAGGATCAGAAGTCTTC. Filled out from reference TRBV16 and TRBJ1-1, the complete variable domain reads NAGVIQTPRHKVTGKGQEATLWCEPISGHSAVFWYRQTIVQGLEFLTYFRNQAPIDDSGMPKERFSAQMPNQSHSTLKIQSTQPQDSAVYLCASSLEGSEVFFGKGTRLTVV.

This clone is judged large. The genes are named according to mouse. The read ends 1 residue before the CDR3 terminus; that terminus is restored from the germline J gene. V usage is TRBV29 and J usage is TRBJ2-5; 9 nucleotides match TRBD1. The CDR3 is made up of 15 amino acids. CDR1 is MSHET and CDR2 is SYDVDS in the germline V gene. V lost 5 bases to trimming and J lost 5 bases; unmatched junction nucleotides: 8. CDR3 bases read: TGTGCTAGCAGTCCCTCACAGGGGGCTGGAGACACCCAGTAC. Translating gives CASSPSQGAGDTQY. The whole CDR3 reads CASSPSQGAGDTQYF.

As regards this clone: Here the gene names and germline are mouse. The read ends 1 residue before the CDR3 terminus; that terminus is restored from the germline J gene. The chain carries TRBV5 and TRBJ1-4; 7 positions match TRBD1. V trimming: 1 base; J trimming: 3 bases; junction bases outside the gene matches: 5. This CDR3 is built from 16 residues. Germline V gene sequence: CDR1 LGHNA, CDR2 YNLKQL (reference sequence). CDR3 DNA (partial): TGTGCCAGCAGCCAAGTCGCGGGACAGACCAACGAAAGATTATTT. It codes for CASSQVAGQTNERLF. The full CDR3 protein is CASSQVAGQTNERLFF.

Judged by abundance, this clone is medium-sized. Each gene name is a mouse one. The CDR3 end falls 1 residue outside the read, so it is completed with the germline J gene. The chain is built from TRBV12-1 and TRBJ1-4; 12 nucleotides align to TRBD1. From germline, CDR1 is SGHSN and CDR2 HYEKVE. The CDR3 loop spans 16 amino acids. V shed 2 bases, J shed 5 bases, and the junction held 5 bases outside the gene matches. The sequenced part of the CDR3 DNA is TGTGCCAGCTCTCCGGGACAGGGGGCGAGGAACGAAAGATTATTT. Its protein is CASSPGQGARNERLF. The whole CDR3 sequence is CASSPGQGARNERLFF.

This clone appeared once. Genes here carry mouse names. The sequenced fragment ends 1 residue before the CDR3 boundary, so the rest is inferred from the germline J gene. This chain connects TRBV12-1 to TRBJ1-4; 7 positions match TRBD1. The CDR3 is 14 residues long. V shed 2 bases and J 3 bases; nucleotides not matched to a gene: 2. In germline, CDR1 is SGHSN, CDR2 HYEKVE. The sequenced CDR3 bases are TGTGCCAGCTCTCGGACAGGTACCAACGAAAGATTATTT. The encoded protein is CASSRTGTNERLF. The whole CDR3 sequence is CASSRTGTNERLFF. Using reference TRBV12-1 and TRBJ1-4 for the parts outside the CDR3, the full variable domain is DSGVVQSPRHIIKEKGGRSVLTCIPISGHSNVVWYQQTLGKELKFLIQHYEKVERDKGFLPSRFSVQQFDDYHSEMNMSALELEDSAMYFCASSRTGTNERLFFGHGTKLSVL.

In regard to this clone: The gene names here belong to mouse. The DNA ends 1 residue before the CDR3 does, and the rest of the CDR3 is filled in from the germline J gene. This chain uses TRBV19 with TRBJ2-5, with D unresolved. The CDR3 extends over 14 amino acids. Germline CDR1 is FNHDT and CDR2 is SITEND (reference sequence). V was clipped by 2 bases and J by 0 bases, with 7 bases between them. The chain's CDR3 is CASSIQINQDTQYF. The covered CDR3 bases are TGTGCCAGCAGTATCCAAATTAACCAAGACACCCAGTAC.

The table lists this clone with a few counts. Any gene name here is a mouse gene name. The DNA ends 1 residue before the CDR3 does, and the rest of the CDR3 is filled in from the germline J gene. The chain uses TRBV13-2 and TRBJ2-3, with D perhaps assigned TRBD1 or TRBD2 (5 bases each). The length of the CDR3 is 14 residues. Deletions cut 1 base from V and 1 base from J, with 7 bases between. The germline gives CDR1 NNHNN, CDR2 SYGAGS (reference sequence). Incomplete CDR3 DNA: TGTGCCAGCGGTGATCTGGGACGTGCAGAAACGCTGTAT. This translates into CASGDLGRAETLY. The full CDR3 reads CASGDLGRAETLYF.

A note on this clone: Here the gene names and germline are mouse. The covered CDR3 bases are TGTGGTGCTAGGGCCCGGGGAAACACCGGGCAGCTCTAC. The encoded protein is CGARARGNTGQLY. The complete CDR3 reads CGARARGNTGQLYF. The chain couples TRBV20 to TRBJ2-2; unclear D gene. The read comes to an end 1 residue before the CDR3 does, leaving the germline J gene to fill in the end. Germline lookup yields CDR1 GFQATS and CDR2 STVNSAI. The CDR3 extends over 14 amino acids. Deletions cut 1 base from V and 1 base from J, with 7 bases between.

This clone was counted only a few times. Each gene name is a mouse one. The CDR3 end falls 1 residue outside the read, so it is completed with the germline J gene. This rearrangement joins TRBV20 to TRBJ1-4; 7 bases map to TRBD1. J was trimmed by 3 bases and V by 4 bases; bases with no gene match: 2. Germline CDR1 GFQATS, CDR2 STVNSAI. This CDR3 has 13 amino acids. The CDR3 spells CGAIQGTNERLFF. Incomplete CDR3 DNA: TGTGGTGCTATACAGGGGACCAACGAAAGATTATTT.

As regards this clone: Genes and germline come from the mouse. The read halts 1 residue ahead of the CDR3 end, with the missing end drawn from the germline J gene. The chain links TRBV26 to TRBJ1-1; D gene uncertain. This CDR3 spans 14 amino acids. The germline V gene encodes CDR1 KGHPV and CDR2 FQNQEV (reference sequence). V was clipped by 6 bases and J by 0 bases, with 11 bases between them. CDR3 DNA, as far as it was read: TGTGCCAGCAGCCTCGACACCTCAAACACAGAAGTCTTC. Protein product: CASSLDTSNTEVF. In full, the CDR3 reads CASSLDTSNTEVFF.

This clone was observed a few times. Gene names refer to mouse genes. The read ends 1 residue early relative to the CDR3; the germline J gene fills the gap. The chain uses TRBV13-1 and TRBJ2-7; 9 bases agree with TRBD2. V gave up 3 bases and J gave up 7 bases; unmatched junction bases: 5. The CDR3 contains 13 residues. Germline V gene data show CDR1 as NSHNY and CDR2 as SYGAGN. CDR3 loop: CASSGVTGGEQYF. The CDR3 DNA, read in part, is TGTGCCAGCAGTGGGGTGACTGGGGGCGAACAGTAC.

This clone was seen a few times. All gene names here are mouse names. The read comes to an end 1 residue before the CDR3 does, leaving the germline J gene to fill in the end. This chain joins TRBV2 and TRBJ1-3, with D uncertain. Germline CDR1 is LGHNA and CDR2 is YSYQKL. This CDR3 spans 15 amino acids. Trimming removed 0 bases at V and 3 bases at J, with 9 bases between. CDR3 region: CASSQDAGVGNTLYF. The sequenced part of the CDR3 DNA is TGTGCCAGCAGCCAAGATGCCGGGGTTGGAAATACGCTCTAT. Full variable domain (outside the CDR3, taken from reference TRBV2 and TRBJ1-3): DPKIIQKPKYLVAVTGSEKILICEQYLGHNAMYWYRQSAKKPLEFMFSYSYQKLMDNQTASSRFQPQSSKKNHLDLQITALKPDDSATYFCASSQDAGVGNTLYFGEGSRLIVV.